One and the same sample provided the 9 T cell receptor beta chains below, sequenced in a study of human T cells and chemical hapten exposure. Time point meaning: patch test 1, 2 weeks after DPC sensitization. Treatment defined: therapeutic diphenylcyclopropenone sensitization with weekly scalp DPC. Via MiXCR, TCRdb re-called the RACE reads, giving one row per CDR3 protein. The table includes around 50,000 distinct CDR3 sequences, around a tenth detected once. The sample in question was whole blood, obtained in connection with sensitization to the hapten diphenylcyclopropenone (DPC). The receptors stem from a woman aged 50 to 60 with alopecia areata. Some clones in this sample may be carry-over from other donors' samples.

The rearrangement uses TRBV15 and TRBJ1-5; 8 positions agree with TRBD1. This CDR3 spans 15 amino acids. With V trimmed by 1 base and J by 7 bases, 6 bases remained unmatched. Germline values: CDR1 LNHNV, CDR2 YYDKDF (reference sequence). The CDR3 region is CATSRGGQVGQPQHF. CDR3 nucleotide sequence: TGTGCCACCAGCAGAGGGGGACAGGTAGGACAGCCCCAGCATTTT.

V is TRBV29-1 and J is TRBJ2-2; tentatively, D is TRBD2 (6 bases). Trimming cost V 8 bases and J 5 bases, with 15 bases left between them. Germline V gene sequence: CDR1 SQVTM, CDR2 ANQGSEA. This CDR3 spans 13 amino acids. The chain's CDR3 is CSLGDLETGELFF. The CDR3 DNA sequence: TGCAGCCTTGGGGACTTGGAAACCGGGGAGCTGTTTTTT.

This clonotype was seen ten or more times. The chain has TRBV6-5 and TRBJ1-2; TRBD1 might be the D (6 bases). The CDR3 spans 14 residues. Trimming shortened V by 4 bases and J by 3 bases, and 12 bases separated the two germline ends. CDR1 and CDR2 from the germline V gene are MNHEY and SVGAGI. The CDR3 sequence is CASSSGPGDYGYTF. DNA for the CDR3: TGTGCCAGCAGTTCCGGGCCAGGGGACTATGGCTACACCTTC.

This clonotype was seen many times. The V call is TRBV20-1, the J call TRBJ2-7; perhaps D is TRBD1 or TRBD2 (5 bases each). The length of the CDR3 is 13 residues. In germline, CDR1 is DFQATT, CDR2 SNEGSKA (reference sequence). Between the trimmed V and J ends, which lost 4 bases and 3 bases, there was a span of 13 bases. The CDR3, as DNA: TGCAGTGCTACCGGGACGGAGAACTACGAGCAGTACTTC. Amino acids: CSATGTENYEQYF.

At least ten counts were recorded for this clonotype. This sequence joins TRBV5-1 and TRBJ2-1, with D perhaps matching TRBD1 (5 bases). Trimming pared 6 bases from V and 7 bases from J, leaving 20 bases between. The CDR3 runs to 15 residues. Germline lookup yields CDR1 SGHRS and CDR2 YFSETQ. CDR3 region: CASTDPGRGYNEQFF. DNA for the CDR3: TGCGCCAGCACCGACCCTGGTAGGGGTTATAATGAGCAGTTCTTC.

V is TRBV28 and J is TRBJ1-5; the match to TRBD1 covers 7 bases. V gave up 6 bases and J gave up 0 bases; unmatched junction bases: 8. The CDR3 covers 16 residues. Germline lookup yields CDR1 MDHEN and CDR2 SYDVKM. CDR3: CASSRQGLYSNQPQHF. The CDR3 nucleotides are TGTGCCAGCAGCAGACAGGGTCTTTATAGCAATCAGCCCCAGCATTTT.

This clonotype was detected once. This may come from a read error, since a much larger clone is one base off. The chain joins TRBV5-1 to TRBJ1-1; D call uncertain. The CDR3 loop spans 17 amino acids. Trimming left V 1 base short and J 1 base short, with 17 bases between. CDR1 and CDR2 from the germline V gene are SGHRS and YFSETQ. CDR3 DNA sequence: TGCGCCAGCAGCTTGTCCGCACCCCGGGTCTGGAACACTGAAGCTTTCTTT. Protein sequence: CASSLSAPRVWNTEAFF. The whole variable domain, filled in from reference TRBV5-1 and TRBJ1-1, reads KAGVTQTPRYLIKTRGQQVTLSCSPISGHRSVSWYQQTPGQGLQFLFEYFSETQRNKGNFPGRFSGRQFSNSRSEMNVSTLELGDSALYLCASSLSAPRVWNTEAFFGQGTRLTVV.

The sample holds many counts of this clonotype. The junction differs from germline at one of its ends, possibly a read error. The chain links TRBV5-6 to TRBJ1-2, with D perhaps matching TRBD1 (5 bases). Germline CDR1 and CDR2: SGHDT and YYEEEE. The CDR3 contains 16 residues. The CDR3 here is CASSLGQRIGPYGYTF. CDR3 DNA: TGTGCCAGCAGTTTGGGGCAACGCATTGGCCCCTATGGCTACACCTTC.

This clonotype was observed many times. The chain joins TRBV5-1 to TRBJ1-2; D gene uncertain. V shed 0 bases and J shed 8 bases, with 11 bases lying between them. The CDR3 length is 13 residues. Germline values: CDR1 SGHRS, CDR2 YFSETQ. CDR3 amino acids: CASSLEIGEGYTF. The DNA for the CDR3 is TGCGCCAGCAGCTTGGAGATCGGCGAGGGCTACACCTTC.